Listed below are T cell receptor beta chains from one sample, sequenced in a study of OX40 agonist ivuxolimab in advanced cancers. TCRdb's copy holds only in-frame clones and misses some; the assay was immunoSEQ multiplex PCR. This table holds approximately 70,000 clones, roughly 84% found once. The sequencing used CD4+ or CD8+ T cells sorted from blood, collected in a trial of the OX40 agonist ivuxolimab. The origin of the receptors is an adult with an advanced solid tumor such as melanoma, head and neck, liver or kidney cancer. CDR3s include the opening cysteine and the closing phenylalanine or tryptophan. A D gene is named only where the DNA matches it firmly. Part of the rows lack a size; the others show once, few, many or a class for expanded clones.

J: TRBJ1-1
size: -
D: TRBD1
length: 15
V: TRBV6-5
DNA: TGTGCCAGCAGTTACTCCAGGGGGATGAACACTGAAGCTTTCTTT
CDR3: CASSYSRGMNTEAFF

J: TRBJ1-2
size: -
D: TRBD1
length: 13
V: TRBV14
DNA: TGTGCCAGCAGCCAAGCGGGACAGTATGGCTACACCTTC
CDR3: CASSQAGQYGYTF

J: TRBJ1-3
size: -
D: -
length: 14
V: TRBV19
DNA: TGTGCCAGTAGTATTAGCAGCTCTGGAAACACCATATATTTT
CDR3: CASSISSSGNTIYF

J: TRBJ1-2
size: -
D: -
length: 14
V: TRBV7-2
DNA: TGTGCCAGCAGCTTAGCGCGGCAAAGGGATGGCTACACCTTC
CDR3: CASSLARQRDGYTF

J: TRBJ2-2
size: -
D: -
length: 15
V: TRBV2
DNA: TGTGCCAGCAGGAGGGACTCCGCGAACACCGGGGAGCTGTTTTTT
CDR3: CASRRDSANTGELFF

J: TRBJ2-2
size: -
D: -
length: 15
V: TRBV9
DNA: TGTGCCAGCAGCGTAGGAGTCCCGAACACCGGGGAGCTGTTTTTT
CDR3: CASSVGVPNTGELFF

J: TRBJ2-7
size: -
D: TRBD1
length: 13
V: TRBV29-1
DNA: TGCAGCGCTTCCGGGACAGGCAACTACGAGCAGTACTTC
CDR3: CSASGTGNYEQYF

J: TRBJ1-2
size: -
D: -
length: 14
V: TRBV7-2
DNA: TGTGCCAGCAGCTTCACACCGGGAGGCTATGGCTACACCTTC
CDR3: CASSFTPGGYGYTF

J: TRBJ2-1
size: -
D: TRBD2
length: 19
V: TRBV5-1
DNA: TGCGCCAGCAGCTTGGAGAGGGGAGGTTGGACTAGCGGGAACAATGAGCAGTTCTTC
CDR3: CASSLERGGWTSGNNEQFF

J: TRBJ1-1
size: -
D: TRBD1
length: 14
V: TRBV5-1
DNA: TGCGCCAGCAGCTGGACAGGAATGAACACTGAAGCTTTCTTT
CDR3: CASSWTGMNTEAFF

J: TRBJ2-2
size: -
D: TRBD1
length: 16
V: TRBV4-1
DNA: TGCGCCAGCAGCAACAGGGGGCAGGGGGTTCGGGGGGAGCTGTTTTTT
CDR3: CASSNRGQGVRGELFF

J: TRBJ1-1
size: few
D: -
length: 12
V: TRBV28
DNA: TGTGCCAGCTCCCAGACCTACACTGAAGCTTTCTTT
CDR3: CASSQTYTEAFF

J: TRBJ1-5
size: few
D: -
length: 13
V: TRBV19
DNA: TGTGCCAGTAAAGGACCTATCAATCAGCCCCAGCATTTT
CDR3: CASKGPINQPQHF

J: TRBJ2-5
size: few
D: -
length: 15
V: TRBV5-4
DNA: TGTGCCAGCAGCTTGGGTTGGGGGAGAAAAGAGACCCAGTACTTC
CDR3: CASSLGWGRKETQYF

J: TRBJ2-7
size: few
D: -
length: 16
V: TRBV7-2
DNA: TGTGCCAGCAGCTTAGAGGCCCCTCCGACTCGGGCCGAGCAGTACTTC
CDR3: CASSLEAPPTRAEQYF

J: TRBJ2-5
size: -
D: -
length: 12
V: TRBV5-1
DNA: TGCGCCAGCAGCTTGGATCGGGAGACCCAGTACTTC
CDR3: CASSLDRETQYF

J: TRBJ2-7
size: -
D: TRBD1
length: 15
V: TRBV29-1
DNA: TGCAGCGTTGAAGATGGGAACAGGGGGGACTACGAGCAGTACTTC
CDR3: CSVEDGNRGDYEQYF

J: TRBJ1-1
size: -
D: -
length: 13
V: TRBV29-1
DNA: TGCAGCGCGAGGCCAGGGAGGAACACTGAAGCTTTCTTT
CDR3: CSARPGRNTEAFF

J: TRBJ1-1
size: -
D: -
length: 11
V: TRBV6-5
DNA: TGTGCCAGCAGTTCGACGAGAGAAGCTTTCTTT
CDR3: CASSSTREAFF

J: TRBJ2-7
size: -
D: -
length: 14
V: TRBV5-6
DNA: TGTGCCAGCAGCTTGAGGATTGAGAGGGGTGGGCAGTACTTC
CDR3: CASSLRIERGGQYF

J: TRBJ1-6
size: -
D: -
length: 14
V: TRBV6-6
DNA: TGTGCCAGCAGCCAGGGCTCAAAGAATTCACCCCTCCACTTT
CDR3: CASSQGSKNSPLHF

J: TRBJ1-5
size: -
D: -
length: 15
V: TRBV6-5
DNA: TGTGCCAGCAGTTACCGCCAGGGTGGCAATCAGCCCCAGCATTTT
CDR3: CASSYRQGGNQPQHF

J: TRBJ2-1
size: few
D: TRBD1
length: 13
V: TRBV6-6
DNA: TGTGCCACTCGGGACAGAACCTACAATGAGCAGTTCTTC
CDR3: CATRDRTYNEQFF

J: TRBJ2-2
size: -
D: TRBD2
length: 15
V: TRBV7-3
DNA: TGTGCCAGCAGCGCACTAGCGGGAGGTACCGGGGAGCTGTTTTTT
CDR3: CASSALAGGTGELFF

J: TRBJ2-5
size: -
D: -
length: 14
V: TRBV2
DNA: TGTGCCAGCAGTGACGCCAGGGGCGGCGAGACCCAGTACTTC
CDR3: CASSDARGGETQYF

J: TRBJ1-1
size: -
D: -
length: 15
V: TRBV19
DNA: TGTGCCAGTAGTAGAGATATAGGTCGAGGCACTGAAGCTTTCTTT
CDR3: CASSRDIGRGTEAFF